The 2 T cell receptor beta chains given below trace back to one sample, sequenced in a study of blood T cell repertoires in COVID-19. The protocol was immunoSEQ multiplex PCR, while the TCRdb copy is restricted to in-frame clones and leaves out a portion. The sample lists approximately 300,000 clones; roughly nine tenths were seen once. The specimen sequenced was peripheral blood. The receptors shown here come from a man between 18 and 35 years old who had recovered from COVID-19.

DNA for the CDR3: TGTGCCATCAGTGAGCCGGCAGGGGGCATCCGAGAAGCTTTCTTT. Translated, it gives CAISEPAGGIREAFF. This chain connects TRBV10-3 to TRBJ1-1; 8 bases line up with TRBD1. CDR1 and CDR2 (germline): ENHRY, SYGVKD. The CDR3 totals 15 residues. V lost 2 bases, J lost 8 bases, and 10 bases stayed unmatched.

For this clone: At one of its ends the junction is not consistent with the germline gene, which may arise from a read error. V and J are TRBV6-6 and TRBJ1-2; no firm D call. The CDR3 contains 16 residues. The germline gives CDR1 MNHNY, CDR2 SVGAGI (reference sequence). CDR3 sequence (DNA): TGTGCCAGCAGTAACTCCGGGATACTCGGACGGATGGGCTACACCTTC. Translation: CASSNSGILGRMGYTF.